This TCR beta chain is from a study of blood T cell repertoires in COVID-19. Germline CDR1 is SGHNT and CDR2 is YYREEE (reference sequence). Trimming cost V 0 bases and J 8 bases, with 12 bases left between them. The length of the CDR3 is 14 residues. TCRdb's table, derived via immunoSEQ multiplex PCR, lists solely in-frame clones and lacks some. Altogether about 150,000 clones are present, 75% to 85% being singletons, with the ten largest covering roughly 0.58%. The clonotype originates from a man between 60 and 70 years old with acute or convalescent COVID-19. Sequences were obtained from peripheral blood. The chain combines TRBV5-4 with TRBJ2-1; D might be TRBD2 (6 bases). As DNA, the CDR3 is TGTGCCAGCAGCTTGGTCGGACTACACCATGAGCAGTTCTTC. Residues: CASSLVGLHHEQFF.